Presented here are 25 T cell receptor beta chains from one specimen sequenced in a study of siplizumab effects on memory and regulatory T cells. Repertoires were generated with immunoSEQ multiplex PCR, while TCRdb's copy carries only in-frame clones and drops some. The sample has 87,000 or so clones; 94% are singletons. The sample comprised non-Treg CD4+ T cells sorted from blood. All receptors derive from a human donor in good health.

The CDR3 region has the DNA TGTGCCAGCAGCTTAGCAGGCAGGGACACTGAAGCTTTCTTT. Amino acid sequence: CASSLAGRDTEAFF. The chain is built from TRBV7-9 and TRBJ1-1, with D maybe TRBD1 (5 bases). The germline CDR1 and CDR2 sequences are SEHNR and FQNEAQ (reference sequence). The germline V and J ends were trimmed by 0 bases and 3 bases, with 8 bases remaining between them. The CDR3 extends over 14 amino acids.

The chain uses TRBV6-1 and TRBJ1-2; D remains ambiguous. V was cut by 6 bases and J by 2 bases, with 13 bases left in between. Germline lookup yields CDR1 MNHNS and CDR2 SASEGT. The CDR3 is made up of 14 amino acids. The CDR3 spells CASSAHASNYGYTF. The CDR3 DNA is TGTGCCAGCAGCGCACATGCTAGCAACTATGGCTACACCTTC.

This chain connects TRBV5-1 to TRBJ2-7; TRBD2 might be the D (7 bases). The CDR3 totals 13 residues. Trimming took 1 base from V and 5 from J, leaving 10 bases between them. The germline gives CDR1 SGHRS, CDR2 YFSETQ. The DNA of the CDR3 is TGCGCCAGCAGCTTGCGGGGGGCCGACGAGCAGTACTTC. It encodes CASSLRGADEQYF. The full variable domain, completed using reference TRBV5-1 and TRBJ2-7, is KAGVTQTPRYLIKTRGQQVTLSCSPISGHRSVSWYQQTPGQGLQFLFEYFSETQRNKGNFPGRFSGRQFSNSRSEMNVSTLELGDSALYLCASSLRGADEQYFGPGTRLTVT.

CDR3 DNA: TGTGCCAGCAGCCCCGGACAGGACATCTACGAGCAGTACTTC. It is translated as CASSPGQDIYEQYF. The rearrangement uses TRBV6-5 and TRBJ2-7; 7 bases are a match to TRBD1. CDR3 length equals 14 residues. Looked up from germline, CDR1 is MNHEY and CDR2 is SVGAGI. Germline trimming cut 6 bases from V and 3 bases from J; bases unmatched to any gene: 8.

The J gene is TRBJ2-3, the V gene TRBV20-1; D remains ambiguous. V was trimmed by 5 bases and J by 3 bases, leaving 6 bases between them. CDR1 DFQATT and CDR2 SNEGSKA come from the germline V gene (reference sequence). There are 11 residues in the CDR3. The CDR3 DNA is TGCAGTGCTCGACCTACAGATACGCAGTATTTT. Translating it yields CSARPTDTQYF.

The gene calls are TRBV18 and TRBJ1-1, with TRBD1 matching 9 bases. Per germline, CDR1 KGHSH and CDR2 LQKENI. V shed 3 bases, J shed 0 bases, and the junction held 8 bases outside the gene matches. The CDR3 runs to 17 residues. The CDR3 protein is CASSPKTQGAMNTEAFF. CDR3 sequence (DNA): TGTGCCAGCTCACCGAAGACACAGGGGGCGATGAACACTGAAGCTTTCTTT.

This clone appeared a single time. CDR3 loop: CASSETNTGETGELFF. In DNA, the CDR3 is TGTGCCAGCAGTGAAACTAATACAGGGGAAACCGGGGAGCTGTTTTTT. The genes are TRBV25-1 and TRBJ2-2; 7 bases are shared with TRBD1. The CDR3 runs 16 residues. The germline V gene encodes CDR1 MGHDK and CDR2 SYGVNS. V was clipped by 2 bases and J by 5 bases; unmatched bases: 8.

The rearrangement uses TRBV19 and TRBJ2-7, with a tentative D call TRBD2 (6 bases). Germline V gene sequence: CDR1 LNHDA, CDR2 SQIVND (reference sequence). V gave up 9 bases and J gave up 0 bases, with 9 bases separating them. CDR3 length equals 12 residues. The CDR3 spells CASAGTSYEQYF. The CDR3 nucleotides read TGTGCCAGCGCGGGGACCTCCTACGAGCAGTACTTC.

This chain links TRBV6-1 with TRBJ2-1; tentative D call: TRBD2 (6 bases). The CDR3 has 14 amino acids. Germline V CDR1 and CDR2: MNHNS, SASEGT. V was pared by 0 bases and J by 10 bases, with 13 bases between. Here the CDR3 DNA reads TGTGCCAGCAGTGAAGCGCCCGGGCGGGGCGAGCAGTTCTTC. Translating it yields CASSEAPGRGEQFF.

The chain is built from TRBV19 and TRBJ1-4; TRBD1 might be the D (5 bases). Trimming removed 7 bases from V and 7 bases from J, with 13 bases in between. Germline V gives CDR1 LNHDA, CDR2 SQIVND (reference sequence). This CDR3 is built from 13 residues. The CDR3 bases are TGTGCCAGTATGTCGGGGGTTCCTGAAAAACTGTTTTTT. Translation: CASMSGVPEKLFF.

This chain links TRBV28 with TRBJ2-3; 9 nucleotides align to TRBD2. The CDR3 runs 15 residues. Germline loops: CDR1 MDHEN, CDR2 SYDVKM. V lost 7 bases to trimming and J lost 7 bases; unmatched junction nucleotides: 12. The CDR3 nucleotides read TGTGCCAGCACCAAACGCGGCGGGGGGGCTCATACGCAGTATTTT. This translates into CASTKRGGGAHTQYF.

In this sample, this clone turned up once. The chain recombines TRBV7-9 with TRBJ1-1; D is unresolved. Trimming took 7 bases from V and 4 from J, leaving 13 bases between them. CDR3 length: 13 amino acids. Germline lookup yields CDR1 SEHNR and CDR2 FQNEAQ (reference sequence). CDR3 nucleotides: TGTGCCAGCATACGGCCGACGGGCACTGAAGCTTTCTTT. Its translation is CASIRPTGTEAFF.

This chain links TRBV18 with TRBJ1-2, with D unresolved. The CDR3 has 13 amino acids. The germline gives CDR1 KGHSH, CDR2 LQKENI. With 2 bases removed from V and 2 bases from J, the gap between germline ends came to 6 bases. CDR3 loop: CASSPKQNYGYTF. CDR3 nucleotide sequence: TGTGCCAGCTCACCAAAACAGAACTATGGCTACACCTTC.

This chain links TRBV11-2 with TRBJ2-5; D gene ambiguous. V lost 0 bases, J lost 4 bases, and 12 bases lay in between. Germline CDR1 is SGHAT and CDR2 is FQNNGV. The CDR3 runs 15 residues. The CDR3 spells CASSLDRLARETQYF. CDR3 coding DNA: TGTGCCAGCAGCTTAGATCGTCTGGCCCGAGAGACCCAGTACTTC.

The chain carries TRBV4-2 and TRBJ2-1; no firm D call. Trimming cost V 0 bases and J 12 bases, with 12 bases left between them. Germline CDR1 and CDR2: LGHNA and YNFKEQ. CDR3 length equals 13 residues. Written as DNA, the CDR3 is TGTGCCAGCAGCCAAGATCGGTCGGCCCGGCAGTTCTTC. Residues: CASSQDRSARQFF.

CDR3 sequence reads: CAWSKTYRGSYNEQFF. In DNA form, the CDR3 reads TGTGCCTGGAGTAAAACGTACAGGGGATCCTACAATGAGCAGTTCTTC. The chain joins TRBV30 to TRBJ2-1, with 7 bases lining up with TRBD1. V was clipped by 2 bases and J by 1 base; unmatched bases: 8. The CDR3 sequence is 16 residues long. Germline CDR1 reads GTSNPN; CDR2 reads SVGIG (reference sequence).

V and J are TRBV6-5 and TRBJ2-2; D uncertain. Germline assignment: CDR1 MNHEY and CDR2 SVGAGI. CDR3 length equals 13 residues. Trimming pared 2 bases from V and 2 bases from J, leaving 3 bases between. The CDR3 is CASSYSNTGELFF. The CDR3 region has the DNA TGTGCCAGCAGTTACAGTAACACCGGGGAGCTGTTTTTT.

The CDR3 sequence: CASQLGLLSTDTQYF. CDR3 nucleotides: TGTGCCAGCCAATTAGGGCTCCTTAGCACAGATACGCAGTATTTT. The J gene is TRBJ2-3, the V gene TRBV13; unclear D gene. Trimming took 8 bases from V and 0 from J, leaving 15 bases between them. Germline-derived CDR1 and CDR2 are PRHDT and FYEKMQ (reference sequence). The CDR3 is 15 residues long.

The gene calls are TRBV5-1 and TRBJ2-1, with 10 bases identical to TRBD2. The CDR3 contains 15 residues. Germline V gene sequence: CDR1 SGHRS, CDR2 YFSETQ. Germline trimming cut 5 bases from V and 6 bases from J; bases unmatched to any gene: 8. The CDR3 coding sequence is TGCGCCAGCAGGGCTGGACTAGCGGACCTCAATGAGCAGTTCTTC. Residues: CASRAGLADLNEQFF. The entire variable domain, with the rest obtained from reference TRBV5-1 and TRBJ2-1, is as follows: KAGVTQTPRYLIKTRGQQVTLSCSPISGHRSVSWYQQTPGQGLQFLFEYFSETQRNKGNFPGRFSGRQFSNSRSEMNVSTLELGDSALYLCASRAGLADLNEQFFGPGTRLTVL.

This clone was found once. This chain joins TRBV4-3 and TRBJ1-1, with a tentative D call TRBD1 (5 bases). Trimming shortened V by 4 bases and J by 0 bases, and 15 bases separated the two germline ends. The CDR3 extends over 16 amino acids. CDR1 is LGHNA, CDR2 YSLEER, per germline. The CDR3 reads CASSPARGGLNTEAFF. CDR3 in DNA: TGCGCCAGCAGCCCAGCGCGGGGCGGTTTGAACACTGAAGCTTTCTTT.

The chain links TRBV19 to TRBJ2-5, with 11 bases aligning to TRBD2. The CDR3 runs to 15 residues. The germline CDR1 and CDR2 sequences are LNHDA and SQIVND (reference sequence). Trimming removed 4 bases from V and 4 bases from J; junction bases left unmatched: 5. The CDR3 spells CASSNGLAGGETQYF. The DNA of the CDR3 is TGTGCCAGTAGTAACGGCCTAGCGGGGGGAGAGACCCAGTACTTC. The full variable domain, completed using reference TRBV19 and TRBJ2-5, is DGGITQSPKYLFRKEGQNVTLSCEQNLNHDAMYWYRQDPGQGLRLIYYSQIVNDFQKGDIAEGYSVSREKKESFPLTVTSAQKNPTAFYLCASSNGLAGGETQYFGPGTRLLVL.

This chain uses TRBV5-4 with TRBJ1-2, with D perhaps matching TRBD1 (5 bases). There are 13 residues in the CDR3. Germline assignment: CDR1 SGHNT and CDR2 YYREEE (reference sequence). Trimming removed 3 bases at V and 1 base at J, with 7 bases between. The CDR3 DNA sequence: TGTGCCAGCAGCTCTGGGGGTAACTATGGCTACACCTTC. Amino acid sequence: CASSSGGNYGYTF. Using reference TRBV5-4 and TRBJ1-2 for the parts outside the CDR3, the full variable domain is ETGVTQSPTHLIKTRGQQVTLRCSSQSGHNTVSWYQQALGQGPQFIFQYYREEENGRGNFPPRFSGLQFPNYSSELNVNALELDDSALYLCASSSGGNYGYTFGSGTRLTVV.

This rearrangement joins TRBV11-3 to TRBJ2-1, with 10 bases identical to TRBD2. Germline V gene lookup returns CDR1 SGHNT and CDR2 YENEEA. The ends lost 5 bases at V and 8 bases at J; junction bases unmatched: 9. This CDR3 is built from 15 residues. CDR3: CASSQPPSGSYEQFF. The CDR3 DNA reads TGTGCCAGCAGCCAACCCCCTAGCGGGAGCTATGAGCAGTTCTTC.

CDR3 sequence reads: CASSGASGGARYEQYF. The CDR3 bases are TGTGCCAGCAGTGGCGCTAGCGGGGGGGCTAGATACGAGCAGTACTTC. The chain is built from TRBV6-1 and TRBJ2-7; 12 bases line up with TRBD2. Per the germline V gene, CDR1 is MNHNS and CDR2 is SASEGT. V lost 4 bases, J lost 4 bases, and 8 bases stayed unmatched. This CDR3 comprises 16 residues.

CDR3 protein: CASSFVTGRNHEQFF. The CDR3 bases are TGTGCCAGCAGTTTCGTAACAGGGAGGAACCATGAGCAGTTCTTC. This chain connects TRBV27 to TRBJ2-1; D is perhaps TRBD1 or TRBD2 (6 bases each). Germline values: CDR1 MNHEY, CDR2 SMNVEV (reference sequence). CDR3 size: 15 residues. The V and J ends lost 3 bases and 8 bases respectively, with 17 bases between them.